The 9 T cell receptor beta chains listed next were all sequenced from one sample in a study of shared T cell receptors in the human thymus. The assay was immunoSEQ multiplex PCR, and TCRdb's table has in-frame clones only and misses some. The data contain approximately 490,000 clones, about four fifths of them singletons. Another study also made use of these data, one on human thymus T cells.

The source material was thymocytes. These receptor sequences come from a boy under two years old with a congenital heart defect.

The sample holds a few counts of this clone. The chain recombines TRBV4-2 with TRBJ2-7; D might be TRBD2 (5 bases). The CDR3 length is 15 residues. Trimming took off 1 base at V and 3 bases at J, with 13 bases between the two ends. The germline V gene encodes CDR1 LGHNA and CDR2 YNFKEQ. The CDR3 sequence: CASSQVVGENYEQYF. Here the CDR3 DNA reads TGTGCCAGCAGCCAAGTGGTGGGAGAAAACTACGAGCAGTACTTC.

The rearrangement joins TRBV2 to TRBJ2-7, with 8 positions matching TRBD2. With 4 bases clipped from V and 4 bases from J, the junction kept 9 bases outside the gene matches. Germline V lookup: CDR1 SNHLY, CDR2 FYNNEI. The CDR3 sequence is 15 residues long. The CDR3 DNA sequence: TGTGCCAGCAGTGGCTCTAGCGGGTGGGGGTACGAGCAGTACTTC. This sequence encodes CASSGSSGWGYEQYF.

This chain uses TRBV25-1 with TRBJ2-1; no reliable D call. Germline lookup yields CDR1 MGHDK and CDR2 SYGVNS. Trimming took 3 bases from V and 8 from J, leaving 8 bases between them. This CDR3 has 12 residues. The CDR3 sequence is CASSDAGYEQFF. CDR3 nucleotide sequence: TGTGCCAGCAGTGACGCTGGCTATGAGCAGTTCTTC.

The rearrangement links TRBV27 to TRBJ2-7, with D uncertain. V lost 3 bases and J 4 bases, leaving 10 bases between the germline ends. Looked up from germline, CDR1 is MNHEY and CDR2 is SMNVEV (reference sequence). The CDR3 consists of 13 residues. The CDR3: CASSLKLEYEQYF. In DNA, the CDR3 is TGTGCCAGCAGTTTGAAGTTGGAGTACGAGCAGTACTTC.

The gene calls are TRBV7-6 and TRBJ2-6; possible D gene TRBD2, 7 bases. Germline values: CDR1 SGHVS, CDR2 FNYEAQ. The V and J ends lost 4 bases and 4 bases respectively, with 14 bases between them. The CDR3 length is 16 residues. The DNA for the CDR3 is TGTGCCAGCAGCTGGGGGGGGGCAGAAGGGGCCAACGTCCTGACTTTC. Encoded protein: CASSWGGAEGANVLTF.

The chain carries TRBV12-5 and TRBJ2-1; D is perhaps TRBD2 (6 bases). The CDR3 is 14 residues long. Germline V gene data show CDR1 as LGHNT and CDR2 as FRNRAP. V lost 7 bases, J lost 3 bases, and 13 bases lay in between. CDR3 in amino acids: CASVQGGDYNEQFF. The CDR3 region has the DNA TGTGCTAGTGTTCAAGGAGGGGACTACAATGAGCAGTTCTTC. The variable domain in full, completed from reference TRBV12-5 and TRBJ2-1, reads DARVTQTPRHKVTEMGQEVTMRCQPILGHNTVFWYRQTMMQGLELLAYFRNRAPLDDSGMPKDRFSAEMPDATLATLKIQPSEPRDSAVYFCASVQGGDYNEQFFGPGTRLTVL.

The chain uses TRBV6-6 and TRBJ2-7; TRBD1 might be the D (6 bases). V was cut by 5 bases and J by 1 base, with 18 bases left in between. The CDR3 runs to 16 residues. Germline CDR1 is MNHNY and CDR2 is SVGAGI (reference sequence). As DNA, the CDR3 is TGTGCCAGCAGTATACGGGCCCGGGACATTTCCTACGAGCAGTACTTC. Amino acid sequence: CASSIRARDISYEQYF.

This chain uses TRBV9 with TRBJ2-3; TRBD2 matches 11 bases. Germline-derived CDR1 and CDR2 are SGDLS and YYNGEE. The CDR3 has 17 amino acids. V was pared by 3 bases and J by 2 bases, with 8 bases of the junction left unmatched. As DNA, the CDR3 is TGTGCCAGCAGCGCCCCCGGGACTAGCGGAATCACAGATACGCAGTATTTT. Its protein is CASSAPGTSGITDTQYF.

The chain recombines TRBV11-3 with TRBJ2-7, with 12 bases lining up with TRBD2. With 3 bases clipped from V and 4 bases from J, the junction kept 4 bases outside the gene matches. This CDR3 is 15 amino acids long. Germline loops: CDR1 SGHNT, CDR2 YENEEA. CDR3 amino acids: CASSLKTSGSYEQYF. CDR3 DNA sequence: TGTGCCAGCAGCTTGAAGACTAGCGGGAGTTACGAGCAGTACTTC.